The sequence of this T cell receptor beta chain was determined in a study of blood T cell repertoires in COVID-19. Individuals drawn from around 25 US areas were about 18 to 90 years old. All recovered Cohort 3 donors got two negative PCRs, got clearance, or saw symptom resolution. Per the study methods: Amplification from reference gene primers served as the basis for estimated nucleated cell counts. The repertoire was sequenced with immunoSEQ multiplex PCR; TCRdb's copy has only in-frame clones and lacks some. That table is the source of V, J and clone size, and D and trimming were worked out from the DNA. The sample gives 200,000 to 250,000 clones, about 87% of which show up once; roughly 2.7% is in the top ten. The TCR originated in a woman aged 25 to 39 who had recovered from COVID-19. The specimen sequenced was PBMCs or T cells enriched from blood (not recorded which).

CDR3 nucleotide sequence: TGTGCCAGCAGCTGGACAGGGGATGGGACCGGGGAGCTGTTTTTT. Amino acid sequence: CASSWTGDGTGELFF. V usage is TRBV14 and J usage is TRBJ2-2, with 9 positions matching TRBD1. This CDR3 comprises 15 residues. The V gene's germline CDR1 is SGHDN and CDR2 FVKESK. J lost 5 bases, V lost 5 bases, and 6 bases had no gene match.